This T cell receptor beta chain was identified in a study of blood T cell repertoires in COVID-19. Study-level background: T cells, B-cell-depleted T cells, or PBMCs supplied cDNA or gDNA.

Trimming removed 3 bases from V and 4 bases from J, with 8 bases in between. The CDR3 loop spans 13 amino acids. Germline V lookup: CDR1 SEHNR, CDR2 FQNEAQ (reference sequence). The repertoire was sequenced with immunoSEQ multiplex PCR; TCRdb's copy has only in-frame clones and lacks some. The data show around 220,000 clones, about nine tenths seen once. The TCR sequence derives from a woman between 50 and 59 years old with acute or convalescent COVID-19. The V gene is TRBV7-9, the J gene TRBJ2-3; a possible D gene is TRBD1 (6 bases). The specimen was peripheral blood. The CDR3 spells CASSFRGPDTQYF. CDR3 DNA sequence: TGTGCCAGCAGCTTCAGGGGCCCAGATACGCAGTATTTT.